The 7 T cell receptor beta chains below all came from one sample that was sequenced in a study of shared clonotypes between healthy human individuals. TCRdb keeps only in-frame clones here, not all; method: immunoSEQ multiplex PCR. The data show fewer than 350,000 clones, around 87% seen once. The sequencing sample was made of memory CD8+ T cells sorted from blood. As for subset: CD45RO+ cells pooled with CCR7-negative TemRA cells. These receptors all stem from a man aged 18 to 30 in good health.

The chain links TRBV5-1 to TRBJ2-6; no clear D. Deletions cut 2 bases from V and 0 bases from J, with 9 bases between. The V gene's germline CDR1 is SGHRS and CDR2 YFSETQ. This CDR3 has 16 amino acids. The CDR3 is CASSLLSPSGANVLTF. In nucleotides, the CDR3 is TGCGCCAGCAGCTTACTCAGCCCCTCTGGGGCCAACGTCCTGACTTTC.

J is TRBJ1-2 and V is TRBV4-3, with D possibly being TRBD1 (6 bases). Between the trimmed V and J ends, which lost 4 bases and 1 base, there was a span of 16 bases. This CDR3 is 16 amino acids long. The germline CDR1 and CDR2 sequences are LGHNA and YSLEER. The CDR3 is CASSPQWTALNYGYTF. The CDR3 bases are TGCGCCAGCAGCCCCCAGTGGACAGCGCTTAACTATGGCTACACCTTC.

In its sample, this clone was seen many times. The genes are TRBV27 and TRBJ1-2; D gene uncertain. CDR1 is MNHEY and CDR2 is SMNVEV in the germline V gene (reference sequence). CDR3 size: 13 residues. Trimming left V 2 bases short and J 3 bases short, with 7 bases between. The CDR3 loop reads CASSLDSDYGYTF. The CDR3 region has the DNA TGTGCCAGCAGTTTAGACTCTGACTATGGCTACACCTTC.

This clone came up a few times. V usage is TRBV11-3 and J usage is TRBJ2-5, with D perhaps matching TRBD1 (7 bases). V was shortened by 4 bases and J by 2 bases, with 14 bases between the two germline ends. Germline-derived CDR1 and CDR2 are SGHNT and YENEEA. CDR3 length equals 15 residues. CDR3 sequence reads: CASSSRQGLQETQYF. The CDR3 nucleotides are TGTGCCAGCAGCTCCAGACAGGGACTGCAAGAGACCCAGTACTTC. Supplemented by reference TRBV11-3 and TRBJ2-5, the full variable domain reads EAGVVQSPRYKIIEKKQPVAFWCNPISGHNTLYWYLQNLGQGPELLIRYENEEAVDDSQLPKDRFSAERLKGVDSTLKIQPAELGDSAVYLCASSSRQGLQETQYFGPGTRLLVL.

This clone was seen ten or more times. The chain combines TRBV13 with TRBJ1-3; D unresolved. The CDR3 is 16 amino acids. Trimming pared 1 base from V and 4 bases from J, leaving 14 bases between. Germline assignment: CDR1 PRHDT and CDR2 FYEKMQ (reference sequence). The chain's CDR3 is CASSLEGSEDGNTIYF. The CDR3 bases are TGTGCCAGCAGCTTAGAGGGCAGCGAGGACGGAAACACCATATATTTT.

The chain has TRBV5-1 and TRBJ2-1; the D call may be TRBD1 or TRBD2 (7 bases each). Trimming pared 5 bases from V and 7 bases from J, leaving 16 bases between. CDR1 is SGHRS, CDR2 YFSETQ, per germline. This CDR3 is built from 14 residues. The CDR3 here is CASSFWEGANEQFF. Written as DNA, the CDR3 is TGCGCCAGCAGTTTTTGGGAGGGGGCGAATGAGCAGTTCTTC.

The count of this clone is one. The V and J genes are TRBV5-1 and TRBJ2-3, with 10 bases that match TRBD2. The CDR3 spans 16 residues. Germline CDR1 reads SGHRS; CDR2 reads YFSETQ. Trimming removed 1 base from V and 7 bases from J; junction bases left unmatched: 9. The CDR3 sequence: CASSLLAGGPGNTQYF. CDR3 nucleotides: TGCGCCAGCAGCTTGTTAGCGGGAGGCCCTGGGAATACGCAGTATTTT.